Below are 30 T cell receptor beta chains sequenced from a single sample in a study of OX40 agonist ivuxolimab in advanced cancers. The data were produced by immunoSEQ multiplex PCR, yet TCRdb's version contains in-frame clones alone and is incomplete. Among 50,000 to 75,000 clones, approximately 90% were seen once, and the ten largest hold approximately 15%. The sample in question was CD4+ or CD8+ T cells sorted from blood, obtained in a trial of the OX40 agonist ivuxolimab. Receptors originate from an adult with an advanced solid tumor such as melanoma, head and neck, liver or kidney cancer.

The V and J genes are TRBV2 and TRBJ1-1; D is uncertain. V lost 6 bases to trimming and J lost 7 bases, with 15 bases between them. In germline, CDR1 is SNHLY, CDR2 FYNNEI. The CDR3 consists of 13 residues. Here the CDR3 DNA reads TGTGCCAGCAGCTTCATGGCCGACTTTGAAGCTTTCTTT. Translated, it gives CASSFMADFEAFF.

The chain combines TRBV5-8 with TRBJ1-2; a possible D gene is TRBD1 (5 bases). This CDR3 has 15 amino acids. CDR1 SGHTS and CDR2 YDEGEE come from the germline V gene. V lost 3 bases, J lost 4 bases, and 16 bases lay in between. The CDR3 loop reads CASSWRQRDPYGYTF. As DNA, the CDR3 is TGTGCCAGCAGCTGGAGACAGCGAGACCCCTATGGCTACACCTTC.

This clone turned up a few times. The chain links TRBV7-9 to TRBJ2-7, with 8 positions matching TRBD2. Germline V gives CDR1 SEHNR, CDR2 FQNEAQ (reference sequence). With 5 bases clipped from V and 7 bases from J, the junction kept 10 bases outside the gene matches. There are 14 residues in the CDR3. The CDR3 DNA reads as TGTGCCAGCAGCCCTACTAGCGGAGGGGAGGAGCAGTACTTC. This sequence encodes CASSPTSGGEEQYF.

The gene calls are TRBV27 and TRBJ2-2, with D unresolved. The V end was cut by 5 bases, the J end by 2 bases, with 9 bases between. Germline V gene sequence: CDR1 MNHEY, CDR2 SMNVEV (reference sequence). The length of the CDR3 is 14 residues. The CDR3 region has the DNA TGTGCCAGCAGTCTATTAACTAACACCGGGGAGCTGTTTTTT. Translated, it gives CASSLLTNTGELFF.

The V and J genes are TRBV7-7 and TRBJ1-1; possible D gene TRBD1, 5 bases. The CDR3 has 17 residues. CDR1 is SSHAT and CDR2 is FNYEAQ in the germline V gene (reference sequence). V lost 1 base, J lost 5 bases, and 20 bases lay in between. The CDR3 spells CASSLVGGPRKGTEAFF. CDR3 coding DNA: TGTGCCAGCAGCTTAGTGGGGGGACCTCGTAAAGGTACTGAAGCTTTCTTT.

The rearrangement links TRBV27 to TRBJ1-1, with a tentative D call TRBD1 (6 bases). The V end was cut by 0 bases, the J end by 3 bases, with 11 bases between. The CDR3 has 15 residues. Germline CDR1 reads MNHEY; CDR2 reads SMNVEV (reference sequence). The CDR3 DNA sequence: TGTGCCAGCAGTTTATCGACAGGATTTGACACTGAAGCTTTCTTT. It yields the protein CASSLSTGFDTEAFF.

V and J are TRBV27 and TRBJ1-2; weak D call: TRBD1 (5 bases). This CDR3 region has 17 residues. CDR1 and CDR2 from the germline V gene are MNHEY and SMNVEV (reference sequence). Trimming cost V 6 bases and J 1 base, with 21 bases left between them. The CDR3 nucleotides are TGTGCCAGCAGATACTTGGGACGAGGGAGCGGTAACTATGGCTACACCTTC. Its translation is CASRYLGRGSGNYGYTF.

The gene calls are TRBV5-1 and TRBJ2-7; possible D gene TRBD2, 5 bases. CDR3 length: 17 amino acids. Trimming stripped 0 bases from V and 2 bases from J, with 18 bases between. Germline CDR1 and CDR2: SGHRS and YFSETQ. The CDR3 reads CASSLARAAGGPYEQYF. The CDR3 DNA follows: TGCGCCAGCAGCTTGGCGAGGGCTGCAGGAGGTCCCTACGAGCAGTACTTC.

The chain links TRBV28 to TRBJ1-5; the match to TRBD1 covers 9 bases. Germline loops: CDR1 MDHEN, CDR2 SYDVKM. The CDR3 length is 16 residues. V gave up 6 bases and J gave up 1 base; unmatched junction bases: 7. CDR3 DNA: TGTGCCAGCAGATTGGGACAGGGAATGAGCAATCAGCCCCAGCATTTT. Residues: CASRLGQGMSNQPQHF.

The chain couples TRBV27 to TRBJ1-5; no clear D gene. The CDR3 length is 15 residues. The V gene lost 7 bases and the J gene lost 3 bases, with 16 bases spanning the gap. Germline lookup yields CDR1 MNHEY and CDR2 SMNVEV (reference sequence). CDR3 nucleotides: TGTGCCAGCACCGATATGGCAGGCTCCAATCAGCCCCAGCATTTT. Amino acids: CASTDMAGSNQPQHF.

This clone was seen once. This chain joins TRBV9 and TRBJ2-1, with 8 bases aligning to TRBD2. Germline CDR1 SGDLS, CDR2 YYNGEE. This CDR3 has 16 amino acids. V gave up 4 bases and J gave up 0 bases; unmatched junction bases: 6. This CDR3 is CASSQTGTSSYNEQFF. DNA for the CDR3: TGTGCCAGCAGCCAAACCGGGACTAGCTCCTACAATGAGCAGTTCTTC.

The rearrangement links TRBV5-4 to TRBJ2-2; a possible D gene is TRBD2 (6 bases). Trimming took off 1 base at V and 6 bases at J, with 13 bases between the two ends. The CDR3 has 15 amino acids. Germline V gene data show CDR1 as SGHNT and CDR2 as YYREEE (reference sequence). Here the CDR3 reads CASSLWGDWAGELFF. CDR3 sequence (DNA): TGTGCCAGCAGCTTGTGGGGGGACTGGGCCGGGGAGCTGTTTTTT.

This chain connects TRBV7-2 to TRBJ2-5, with a tentative D call TRBD2 (6 bases). The CDR3 extends over 15 amino acids. V lost 4 bases to trimming and J lost 1 base, with 13 bases between them. Germline V gene data show CDR1 as SGHTA and CDR2 as FQGNSA. Here the CDR3 DNA reads TGTGCCAGCAGCTCCCGGACTACGCCCCAAGAGACCCAGTACTTC. Translating gives CASSSRTTPQETQYF.

The J gene is TRBJ2-7, the V gene TRBV7-9, with TRBD1 as a possible D gene (5 bases). The CDR3 loop spans 11 amino acids. Germline CDR1 reads SEHNR; CDR2 reads FQNEAQ (reference sequence). Trimming removed 5 bases from V and 4 bases from J, with 6 bases in between. The CDR3 DNA reads as TGTGCCAGCAGCCCAGGGTACGAGCAGTACTTC. Translating it yields CASSPGYEQYF.

The chain uses TRBV29-1 and TRBJ1-2; 7 bases fit TRBD1. Per germline, CDR1 SQVTM and CDR2 ANQGSEA. The length of the CDR3 is 14 residues. The junction had 8 bases not matched to a gene; V was cut back by 0 bases and J by 7 bases. This CDR3 is CSVEDRQGVGGYTF. The CDR3 DNA sequence: TGCAGCGTTGAAGATCGGCAGGGGGTCGGTGGCTACACCTTC.

This chain uses TRBV5-4 with TRBJ2-7; D unresolved. V was trimmed by 0 bases and J by 3 bases, leaving 4 bases between them. The length of the CDR3 is 12 residues. Per germline, CDR1 SGHNT and CDR2 YYREEE (reference sequence). CDR3 DNA: TGTGCCAGCAGCTTGGAGGGCTACGAGCAGTACTTC. Amino acids: CASSLEGYEQYF.

This sequence joins TRBV2 and TRBJ1-1, with a weak D call TRBD1 (6 bases). CDR1 and CDR2 (germline): SNHLY, FYNNEI. CDR3 size: 14 residues. V lost 2 bases, J lost 1 base, and 8 bases lay in between. In DNA form, the CDR3 reads TGTGCCAGCAGTGAACCGACAGGGAACACTGAAGCTTTCTTT. Its protein product is CASSEPTGNTEAFF.

This chain links TRBV6-5 with TRBJ2-2; D possibly corresponds to TRBD1 (6 bases). V dropped 4 bases and J dropped 1 base, with 7 bases sitting between them. The CDR3 covers 14 residues. Germline V gene lookup returns CDR1 MNHEY and CDR2 SVGAGI. CDR3 sequence (DNA): TGTGCCAGCAGTTGGGGACAGAACACCGGGGAGCTGTTTTTT. This encodes CASSWGQNTGELFF.

The chain couples TRBV4-2 to TRBJ2-7; D is undetermined. This CDR3 has 15 residues. Germline V gene lookup returns CDR1 LGHNA and CDR2 YNFKEQ. V dropped 1 base and J dropped 0 bases, with 10 bases sitting between them. The chain's CDR3 is CASSQGPPSSYEQYF. CDR3 bases: TGTGCCAGCAGCCAAGGCCCTCCGAGCTCCTACGAGCAGTACTTC.

The chain uses TRBV27 and TRBJ1-5; TRBD1 matches at 9 bases. The germline V gene encodes CDR1 MNHEY and CDR2 SMNVEV (reference sequence). CDR3 length: 15 residues. V was pared by 6 bases and J by 5 bases, with 8 bases of the junction left unmatched. The CDR3: CASRPLGQGHQPQHF. CDR3 bases: TGTGCCAGCAGACCCCTGGGACAGGGCCATCAGCCCCAGCATTTT.

This chain connects TRBV19 to TRBJ2-3, with D perhaps matching TRBD1 (5 bases). Germline V gives CDR1 LNHDA, CDR2 SQIVND (reference sequence). Deletions cut 5 bases from V and 2 bases from J, with 14 bases between. This CDR3 is 15 amino acids long. This CDR3 reads CASSWSREITDTQYF. CDR3 in DNA: TGTGCCAGTAGTTGGTCCAGGGAAATCACAGATACGCAGTATTTT.

This chain joins TRBV29-1 and TRBJ2-1; 9 bases fit TRBD2. J lost 7 bases, V lost 7 bases, and 8 bases had no gene match. The CDR3 has 13 amino acids. The germline CDR1 and CDR2 sequences are SQVTM and ANQGSEA. CDR3 DNA: TGCAGCGGTCGGCGGGAGGGCCCAAATGAGCAGTTCTTC. Encoded protein: CSGRREGPNEQFF.

The chain joins TRBV10-2 to TRBJ1-1, with 7 bases that match TRBD1. With 6 bases clipped from V and 5 bases from J, the junction kept 3 bases outside the gene matches. The CDR3 is 12 residues long. Germline V gives CDR1 WSHSY, CDR2 SAAADI. CDR3 amino acids: CASRPGGTEAFF. The CDR3, as DNA: TGCGCCAGCAGACCAGGGGGAACTGAAGCTTTCTTT.

To note about this clone: The sample holds other DNA sequences that translate to the same CDR3. The gene calls are TRBV19 and TRBJ2-7; D might be TRBD1 (5 bases). Germline V gene lookup returns CDR1 LNHDA and CDR2 SQIVND (reference sequence). V lost 3 bases and J lost 1, with 7 bases in between. The CDR3 is 13 amino acids. CDR3 coding DNA: TGTGCCAGTAGTATCCAGGGATCCTACGAGCAGTACTTC. Translated: CASSIQGSYEQYF.

This sequence joins TRBV6-1 and TRBJ2-7, with a weak D call TRBD1 (6 bases). The CDR3 loop spans 15 amino acids. Germline lookup yields CDR1 MNHNS and CDR2 SASEGT. Trimming removed 1 base from V and 2 bases from J, with 12 bases in between. CDR3 DNA: TGTGCCAGCAGTGAAGGGAGGACAGCGCCCTACGAGCAGTACTTC. Its protein product is CASSEGRTAPYEQYF.

This clone appeared a single time. The genes are TRBV20-1 and TRBJ2-7; D remains ambiguous. From germline, CDR1 is DFQATT and CDR2 SNEGSKA (reference sequence). The CDR3 spans 11 residues. V lost 5 bases, J lost 0 bases, and 5 bases lay in between. The CDR3 coding sequence is TGCAGTGCTCGCGACTCCTACGAGCAGTACTTC. Protein sequence: CSARDSYEQYF.

This clone was seen a single time. The gene calls are TRBV7-9 and TRBJ2-7; perhaps TRBD1 as D (6 bases). V dropped 1 base and J dropped 2 bases, with 9 bases sitting between them. CDR3 length equals 14 residues. CDR1 is SEHNR and CDR2 is FQNEAQ in the germline V gene (reference sequence). The CDR3 spells CASSLGRQAYEQYF. The CDR3 bases are TGTGCCAGCAGCTTAGGGCGACAGGCCTACGAGCAGTACTTC.

The chain employs TRBV7-9 and TRBJ1-1; D is possibly TRBD1 (6 bases). Germline CDR1 and CDR2: SEHNR and FQNEAQ (reference sequence). The CDR3 totals 14 residues. The ends were cut back, 4 bases at V and 3 bases at J, with 12 bases in the middle. The CDR3 sequence: CASSSGQKHTEAFF. In DNA, the CDR3 is TGTGCCAGCAGCTCGGGACAAAAGCACACTGAAGCTTTCTTT.

The V gene is TRBV7-9, the J gene TRBJ2-7; 7 bases fit TRBD1. CDR3 length: 14 residues. Germline CDR1 reads SEHNR; CDR2 reads FQNEAQ (reference sequence). Trimming took 5 bases from V and 4 from J; bases not matched to a gene: 8. Here the CDR3 DNA reads TGTGCCAGCAGCCCGACAGGGAATTCATACGAGCAGTACTTC. This sequence encodes CASSPTGNSYEQYF. The full variable domain, rest sourced from reference TRBV7-9 and TRBJ2-7, is DTGVSQNPRHKITKRGQNVTFRCDPISEHNRLYWYRQTLGQGPEFLTYFQNEAQLEKSRLLSDRFSAERPKGSFSTLEIQRTEQGDSAMYLCASSPTGNSYEQYFGPGTRLTVT.

The chain has TRBV28 and TRBJ2-5; TRBD2 matches at 7 bases. The V gene's germline CDR1 is MDHEN and CDR2 SYDVKM. Unmatched junction bases numbered 14, after V lost 6 bases and J lost 1 base. CDR3 size: 17 residues. DNA for the CDR3: TGTGCCAGCAGAACTCAGGGCGGGAGCCCCCGCCAAGAGACCCAGTACTTC. Translated, it gives CASRTQGGSPRQETQYF. Full variable domain (outside the CDR3, taken from reference TRBV28 and TRBJ2-5): DVKVTQSSRYLVKRTGEKVFLECVQDMDHENMFWYRQDPGLGLRLIYFSYDVKMKEKGDIPEGYSVSREKKERFSLILESASTNQTSMYLCASRTQGGSPRQETQYFGPGTRLLVL.